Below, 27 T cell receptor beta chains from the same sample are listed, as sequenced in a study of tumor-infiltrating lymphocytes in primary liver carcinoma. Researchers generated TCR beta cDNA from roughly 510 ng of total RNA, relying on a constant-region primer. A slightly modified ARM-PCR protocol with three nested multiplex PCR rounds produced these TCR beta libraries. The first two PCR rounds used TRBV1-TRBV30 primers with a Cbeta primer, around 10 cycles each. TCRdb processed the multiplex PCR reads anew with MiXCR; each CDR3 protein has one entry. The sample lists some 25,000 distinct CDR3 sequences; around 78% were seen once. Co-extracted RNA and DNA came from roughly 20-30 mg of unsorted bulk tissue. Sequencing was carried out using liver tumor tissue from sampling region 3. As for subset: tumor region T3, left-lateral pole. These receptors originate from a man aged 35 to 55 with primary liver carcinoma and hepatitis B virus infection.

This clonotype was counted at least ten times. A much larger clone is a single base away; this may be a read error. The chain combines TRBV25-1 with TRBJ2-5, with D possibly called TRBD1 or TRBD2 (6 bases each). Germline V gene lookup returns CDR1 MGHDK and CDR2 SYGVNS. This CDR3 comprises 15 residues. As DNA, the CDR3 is TGTGCCAGCAGTGAATATCGGGGGCCGCAAGAGGCCCAGTACTTC. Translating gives CASSEYRGPQEAQYF.

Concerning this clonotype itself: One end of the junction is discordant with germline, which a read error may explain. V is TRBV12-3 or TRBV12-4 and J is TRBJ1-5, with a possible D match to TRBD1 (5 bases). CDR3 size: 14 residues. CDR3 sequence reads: CVSSNKGEVQPQHF. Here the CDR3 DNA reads TGTGTCAGCAGTAATAAAGGGGAGGTACAGCCCCAGCATTTT.

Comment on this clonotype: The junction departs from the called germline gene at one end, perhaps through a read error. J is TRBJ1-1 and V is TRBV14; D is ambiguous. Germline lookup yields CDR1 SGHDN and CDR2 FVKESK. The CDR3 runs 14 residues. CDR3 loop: CASRPREGDTEALF. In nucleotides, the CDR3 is TGTGCCAGCAGGCCCCGGGAGGGAGACACTGAAGCTCTCTTT.

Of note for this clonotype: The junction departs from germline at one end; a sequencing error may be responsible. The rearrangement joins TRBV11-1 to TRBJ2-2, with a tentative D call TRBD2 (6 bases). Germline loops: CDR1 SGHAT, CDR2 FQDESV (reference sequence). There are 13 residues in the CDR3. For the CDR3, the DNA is TGTGCCAGCAGCTTAGTACGTTTCGGAGGGCTGGTTTTT. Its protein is CASSLVRFGGLVF.

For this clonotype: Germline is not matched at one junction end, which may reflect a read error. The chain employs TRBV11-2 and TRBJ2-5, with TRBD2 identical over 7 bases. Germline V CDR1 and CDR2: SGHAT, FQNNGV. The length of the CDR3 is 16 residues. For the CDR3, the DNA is TGTACCAGCAGCCATATTCCTGACGGGGGGAAAGAGACCCAGTACTTC. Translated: CTSSHIPDGGKETQYF.

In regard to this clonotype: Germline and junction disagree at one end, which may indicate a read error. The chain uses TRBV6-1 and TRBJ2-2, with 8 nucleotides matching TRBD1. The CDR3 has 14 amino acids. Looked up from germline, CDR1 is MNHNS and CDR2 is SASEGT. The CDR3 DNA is TGTGCCAGCAGTGTACAGGGGGAGACCGGGGAGTTGTTTTTT. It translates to CASSVQGETGELFF.

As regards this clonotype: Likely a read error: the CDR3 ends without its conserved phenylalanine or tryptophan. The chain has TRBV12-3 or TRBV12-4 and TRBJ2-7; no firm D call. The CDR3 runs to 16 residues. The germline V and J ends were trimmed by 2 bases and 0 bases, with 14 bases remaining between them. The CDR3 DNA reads TGTGCCAGCAGTTTAATTGGCTCCGGTAACTCCTACGAGCAGTACTCC. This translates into CASSLIGSGNSYEQYS.

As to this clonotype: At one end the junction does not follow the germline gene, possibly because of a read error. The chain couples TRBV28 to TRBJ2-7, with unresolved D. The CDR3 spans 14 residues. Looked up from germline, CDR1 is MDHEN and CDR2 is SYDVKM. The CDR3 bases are TGTGCCAGCAGTTTATTAGCTTGGGATGGAGAGCAATACTTC. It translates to CASSLLAWDGEQYF.

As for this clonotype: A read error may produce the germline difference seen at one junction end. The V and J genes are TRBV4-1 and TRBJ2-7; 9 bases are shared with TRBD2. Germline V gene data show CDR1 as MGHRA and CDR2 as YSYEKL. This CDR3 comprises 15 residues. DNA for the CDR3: TGCGCCAGCAGCCAAGAACAAGCGGGAGGATACGAGCAATACTTC. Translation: CASSQEQAGGYEQYF.

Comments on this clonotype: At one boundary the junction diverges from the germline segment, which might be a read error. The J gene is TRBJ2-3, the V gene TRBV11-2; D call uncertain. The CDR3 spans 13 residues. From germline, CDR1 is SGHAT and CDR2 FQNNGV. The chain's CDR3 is CTSSYGTADSQYF. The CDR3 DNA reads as TGTACCAGCAGCTACGGAACGGCAGATTCGCAGTATTTT.

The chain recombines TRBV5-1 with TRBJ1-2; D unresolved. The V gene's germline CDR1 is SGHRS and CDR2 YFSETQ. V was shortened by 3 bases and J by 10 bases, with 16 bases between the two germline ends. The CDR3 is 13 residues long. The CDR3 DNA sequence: TGCGCCAGCAGCTCGACCAACGCTACCGACTACACCTTC. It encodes CASSSTNATDYTF. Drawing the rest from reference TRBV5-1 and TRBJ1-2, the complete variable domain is KAGVTQTPRYLIKTRGQQVTLSCSPISGHRSVSWYQQTPGQGLQFLFEYFSETQRNKGNFPGRFSGRQFSNSRSEMNVSTLELGDSALYLCASSSTNATDYTFGSGTRLTVV.

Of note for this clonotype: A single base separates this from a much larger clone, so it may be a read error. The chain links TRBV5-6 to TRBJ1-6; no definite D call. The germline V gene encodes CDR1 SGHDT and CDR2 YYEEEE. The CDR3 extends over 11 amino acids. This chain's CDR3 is CVSSQQGTLHF. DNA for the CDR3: TGTGTCAGCAGCCAACAAGGCACCCTCCACTTT.

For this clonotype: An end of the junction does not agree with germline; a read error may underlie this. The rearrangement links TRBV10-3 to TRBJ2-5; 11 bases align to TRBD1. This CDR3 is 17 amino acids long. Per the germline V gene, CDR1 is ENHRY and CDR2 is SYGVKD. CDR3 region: CAISEPKGQGGAETQYF. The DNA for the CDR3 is TGTGCTATCAGTGAGCCGAAGGGACAGGGGGGGGCGGAGACCCAGTACTTC.

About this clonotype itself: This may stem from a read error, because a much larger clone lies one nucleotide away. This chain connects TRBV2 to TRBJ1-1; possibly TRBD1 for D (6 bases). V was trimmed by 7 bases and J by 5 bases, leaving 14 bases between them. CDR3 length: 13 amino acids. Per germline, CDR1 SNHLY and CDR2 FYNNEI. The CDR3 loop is CASKALGATEAFF. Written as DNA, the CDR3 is TGTGCCAGCAAAGCGCTGGGGGCAACTGAAGCTTTCTTT.

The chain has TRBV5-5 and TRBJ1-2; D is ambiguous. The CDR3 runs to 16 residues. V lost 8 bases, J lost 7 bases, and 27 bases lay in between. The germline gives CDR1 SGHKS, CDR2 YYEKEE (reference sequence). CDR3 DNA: TGTGCCAGTAGCCTTCGACCGGCTATTGGAGTATTTGGCTACACCTTC. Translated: CASSLRPAIGVFGYTF. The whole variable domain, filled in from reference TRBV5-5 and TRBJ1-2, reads DAGVTQSPTHLIKTRGQQVTLRCSPISGHKSVSWYQQVLGQGPQFIFQYYEKEERGRGNFPDRFSARQFPNYSSELNVNALLLGDSALYLCASSLRPAIGVFGYTFGSGTRLTVV.

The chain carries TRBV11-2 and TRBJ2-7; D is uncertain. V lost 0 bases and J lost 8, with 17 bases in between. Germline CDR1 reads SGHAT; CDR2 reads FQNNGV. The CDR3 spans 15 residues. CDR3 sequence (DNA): TGTGCCAGCAGCTTAGAGTCCGGAATCTCTGGTAAGCAGTACTTC. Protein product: CASSLESGISGKQYF.

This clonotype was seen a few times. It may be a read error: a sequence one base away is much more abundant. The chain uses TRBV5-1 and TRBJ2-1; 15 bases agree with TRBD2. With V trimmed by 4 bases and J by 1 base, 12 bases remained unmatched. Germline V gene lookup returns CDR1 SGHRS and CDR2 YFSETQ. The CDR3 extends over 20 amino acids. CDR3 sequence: CASSAAGTSGRPRSYNEQFF. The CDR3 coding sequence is TGCGCCAGCAGCGCAGCCGGGACTAGCGGGAGGCCCCGTTCCTACAATGAGCAGTTCTTC.

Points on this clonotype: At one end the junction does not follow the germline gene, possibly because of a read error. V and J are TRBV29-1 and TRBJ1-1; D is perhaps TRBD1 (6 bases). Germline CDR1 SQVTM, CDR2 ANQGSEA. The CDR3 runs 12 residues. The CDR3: CSVGQGNTKAFF. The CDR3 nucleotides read TGCAGCGTAGGTCAGGGGAACACTAAAGCTTTCTTT.

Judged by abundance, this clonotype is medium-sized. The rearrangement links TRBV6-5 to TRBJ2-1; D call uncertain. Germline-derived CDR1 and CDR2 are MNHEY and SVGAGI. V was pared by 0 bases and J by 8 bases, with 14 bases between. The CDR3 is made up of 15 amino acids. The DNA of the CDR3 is TGTGCCAGCAGTTACTCGGTTCTAGAAGGTGATGAGCAGTTCTTC. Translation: CASSYSVLEGDEQFF.

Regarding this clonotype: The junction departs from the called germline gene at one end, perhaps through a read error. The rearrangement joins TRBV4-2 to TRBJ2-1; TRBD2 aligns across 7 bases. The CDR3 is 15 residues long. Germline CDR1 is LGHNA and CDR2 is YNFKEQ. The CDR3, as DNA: TGTGCCAGCTGCCAAGCGTCTAGCGGACTACATGAGCAATTCTTC. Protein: CASCQASSGLHEQFF.

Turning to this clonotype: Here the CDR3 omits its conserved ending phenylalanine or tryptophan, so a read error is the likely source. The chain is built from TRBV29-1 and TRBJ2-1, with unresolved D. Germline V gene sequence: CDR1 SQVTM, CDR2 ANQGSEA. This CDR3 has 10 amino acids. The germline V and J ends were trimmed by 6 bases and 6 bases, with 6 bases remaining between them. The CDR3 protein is CSVYRNEQFS. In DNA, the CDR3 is TGCAGCGTATACCGCAATGAGCAGTTCTCC.

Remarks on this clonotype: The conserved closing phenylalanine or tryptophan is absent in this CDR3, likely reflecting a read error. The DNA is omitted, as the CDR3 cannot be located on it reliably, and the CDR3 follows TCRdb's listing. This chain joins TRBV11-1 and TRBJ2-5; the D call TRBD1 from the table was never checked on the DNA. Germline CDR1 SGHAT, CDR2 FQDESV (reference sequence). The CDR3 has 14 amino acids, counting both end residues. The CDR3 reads CASSGQVEVEARYS.

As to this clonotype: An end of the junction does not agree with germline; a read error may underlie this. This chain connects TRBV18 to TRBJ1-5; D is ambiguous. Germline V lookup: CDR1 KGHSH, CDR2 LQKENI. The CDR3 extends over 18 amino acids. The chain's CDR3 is CASSPVSVTLYSDQPQHF. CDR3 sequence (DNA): TGTGCCAGCTCACCAGTCTCGGTAACACTTTATAGCGATCAGCCCCAGCATTTT. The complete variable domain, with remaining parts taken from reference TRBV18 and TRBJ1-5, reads NAGVMQNPRHLVRRRGQEARLRCSPMKGHSHVYWYRQLPEEGLKFMVYLQKENIIDESGMPKERFSAEFPKEGPSILRIQQVVRGDSAAYFCASSPVSVTLYSDQPQHFGDGTRLSIL.

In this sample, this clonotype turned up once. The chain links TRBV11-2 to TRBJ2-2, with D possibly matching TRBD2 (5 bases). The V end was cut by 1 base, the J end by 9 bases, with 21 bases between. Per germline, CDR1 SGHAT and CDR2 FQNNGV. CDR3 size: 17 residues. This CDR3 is CASSLALGGANSWELFF. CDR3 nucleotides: TGTGCCAGCAGCTTAGCATTAGGAGGAGCGAACTCGTGGGAGCTGTTTTTT. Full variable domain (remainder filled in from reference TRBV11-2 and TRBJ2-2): EAGVAQSPRYKIIEKRQSVAFWCNPISGHATLYWYQQILGQGPKLLIQFQNNGVVDDSQLPKDRFSAERLKGVDSTLKIQPAKLEDSAVYLCASSLALGGANSWELFFGEGSRLTVL.

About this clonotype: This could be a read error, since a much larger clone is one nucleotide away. The CDR3 spells CASSTGLRELF. The CDR3 nucleotides read TGTGCCAGCAGCACGGGACTTCGGGAGCTCTTC. V gene TRBV11-2 combines with J gene TRBJ2-1, with a weak D call TRBD2 (6 bases). CDR1 and CDR2 (germline): SGHAT, FQNNGV. The CDR3 runs 11 residues.

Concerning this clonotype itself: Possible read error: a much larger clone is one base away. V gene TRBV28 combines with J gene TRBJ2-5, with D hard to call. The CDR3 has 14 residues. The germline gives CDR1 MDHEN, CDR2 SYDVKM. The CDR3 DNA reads TGTGTCAGCAGTCCCGGCGGAGTCCAAGAGACCCAGTACTTC. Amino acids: CVSSPGGVQETQYF.

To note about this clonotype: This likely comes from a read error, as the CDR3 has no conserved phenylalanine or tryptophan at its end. DNA for the CDR3: TGTGCCAGCAGCCCAACCGGGGCTTCCACGATGGCCAAAAACATTCAGTACTAC. This encodes CASSPTGASTMAKNIQYY. The chain has TRBV11-2 and TRBJ2-4; possibly TRBD1 or TRBD2 for D (5 bases each). CDR1 is SGHAT and CDR2 is FQNNGV in the germline V gene. The V gene lost 5 bases and the J gene lost 1 base, with 21 bases spanning the gap. The CDR3 is 18 amino acids.